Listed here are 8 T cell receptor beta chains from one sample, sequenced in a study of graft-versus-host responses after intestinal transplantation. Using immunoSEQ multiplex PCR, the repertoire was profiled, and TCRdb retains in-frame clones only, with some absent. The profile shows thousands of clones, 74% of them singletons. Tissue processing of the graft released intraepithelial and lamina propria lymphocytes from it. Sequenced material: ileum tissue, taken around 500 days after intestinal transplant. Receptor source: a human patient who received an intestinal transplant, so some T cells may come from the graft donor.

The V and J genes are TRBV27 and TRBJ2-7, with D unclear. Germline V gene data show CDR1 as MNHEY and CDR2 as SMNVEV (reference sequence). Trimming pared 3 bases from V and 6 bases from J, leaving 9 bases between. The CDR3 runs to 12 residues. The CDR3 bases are TGTGCCAGCAGTTTTCCCCCCCGCGAGCAGTACTTC. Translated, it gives CASSFPPREQYF.

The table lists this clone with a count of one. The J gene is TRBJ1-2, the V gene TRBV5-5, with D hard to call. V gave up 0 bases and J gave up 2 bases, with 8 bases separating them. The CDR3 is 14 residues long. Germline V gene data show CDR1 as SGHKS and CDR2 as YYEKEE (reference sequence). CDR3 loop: CASSLGSGNYGYTF. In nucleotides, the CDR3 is TGTGCCAGCAGCTTGGGATCGGGAAACTATGGCTACACCTTC.

This CDR3 is CASSPGRGVLEQFF. The CDR3 region has the DNA TGTGCCAGCAGTCCGGGGCGAGGGGTTTTGGAGCAGTTCTTC. The chain employs TRBV2 and TRBJ2-1; either TRBD1 or TRBD2 may supply D (5 bases each). V gave up 5 bases and J gave up 10 bases, with 18 bases separating them. CDR1 is SNHLY, CDR2 FYNNEI, per germline. The CDR3 loop spans 14 amino acids.

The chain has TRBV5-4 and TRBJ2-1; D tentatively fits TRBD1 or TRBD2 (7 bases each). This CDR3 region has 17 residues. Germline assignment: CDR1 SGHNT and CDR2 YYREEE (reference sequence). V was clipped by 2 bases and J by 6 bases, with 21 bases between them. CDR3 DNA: TGTGCCAGCAGCTTTGCATTGACAGGGACTACAACCAATGAGCAGTTCTTC. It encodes CASSFALTGTTTNEQFF.

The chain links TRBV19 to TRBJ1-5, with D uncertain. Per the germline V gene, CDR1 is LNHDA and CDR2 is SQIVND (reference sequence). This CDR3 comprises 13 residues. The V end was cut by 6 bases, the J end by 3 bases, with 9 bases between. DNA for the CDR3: TGTGCCAGTAGATTCAGGAACAATCAGCCCCAGCATTTT. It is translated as CASRFRNNQPQHF. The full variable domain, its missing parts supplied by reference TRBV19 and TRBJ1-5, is DGGITQSPKYLFRKEGQNVTLSCEQNLNHDAMYWYRQDPGQGLRLIYYSQIVNDFQKGDIAEGYSVSREKKESFPLTVTSAQKNPTAFYLCASRFRNNQPQHFGDGTRLSIL.

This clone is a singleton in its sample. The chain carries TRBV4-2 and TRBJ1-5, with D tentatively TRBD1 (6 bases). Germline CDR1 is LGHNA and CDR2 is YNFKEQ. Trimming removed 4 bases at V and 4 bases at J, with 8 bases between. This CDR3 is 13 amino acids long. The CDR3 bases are TGTGCCAGCAGCCGACAGGAGAATCAGCCCCAGCATTTT. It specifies CASSRQENQPQHF.

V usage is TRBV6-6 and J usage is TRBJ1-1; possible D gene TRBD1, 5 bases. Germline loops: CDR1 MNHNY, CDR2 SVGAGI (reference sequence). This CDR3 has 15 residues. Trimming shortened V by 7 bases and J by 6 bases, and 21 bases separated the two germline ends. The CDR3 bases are TGTGCCAGCAACCGCGTTGGGGGTGAAGGGGCTGAAGCTTTCTTT. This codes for CASNRVGGEGAEAFF.

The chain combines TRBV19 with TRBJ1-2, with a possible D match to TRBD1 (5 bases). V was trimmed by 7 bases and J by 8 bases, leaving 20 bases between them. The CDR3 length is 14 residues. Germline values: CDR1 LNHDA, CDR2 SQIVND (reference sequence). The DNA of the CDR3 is TGTGCCAGTACTCGAACCGGGACCCCGGAAGGCTACACCTTC. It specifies CASTRTGTPEGYTF.